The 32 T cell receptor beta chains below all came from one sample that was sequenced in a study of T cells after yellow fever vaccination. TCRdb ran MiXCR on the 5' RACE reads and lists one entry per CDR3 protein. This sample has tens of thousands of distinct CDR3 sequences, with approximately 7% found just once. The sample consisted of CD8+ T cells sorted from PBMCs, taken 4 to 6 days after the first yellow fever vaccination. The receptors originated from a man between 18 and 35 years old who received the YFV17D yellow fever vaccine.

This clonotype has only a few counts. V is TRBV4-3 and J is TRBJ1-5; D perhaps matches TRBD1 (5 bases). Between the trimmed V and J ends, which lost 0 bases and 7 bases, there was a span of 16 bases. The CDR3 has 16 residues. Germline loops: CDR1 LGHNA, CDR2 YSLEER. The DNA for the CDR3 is TGCGCCAGCAGCCAAGATTCGGGGCAGGGCCGGCAGCCCCAGCATTTT. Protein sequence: CASSQDSGQGRQPQHF.

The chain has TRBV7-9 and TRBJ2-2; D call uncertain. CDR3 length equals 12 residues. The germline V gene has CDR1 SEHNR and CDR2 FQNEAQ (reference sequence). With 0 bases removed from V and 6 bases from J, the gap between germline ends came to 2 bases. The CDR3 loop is CASSLAAGELFF. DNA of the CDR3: TGTGCCAGCAGCTTAGCCGCCGGGGAGCTGTTTTTT. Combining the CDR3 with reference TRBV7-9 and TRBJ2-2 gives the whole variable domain DTGVSQNPRHKITKRGQNVTFRCDPISEHNRLYWYRQTLGQGPEFLTYFQNEAQLEKSRLLSDRFSAERPKGSFSTLEIQRTEQGDSAMYLCASSLAAGELFFGEGSRLTVL.

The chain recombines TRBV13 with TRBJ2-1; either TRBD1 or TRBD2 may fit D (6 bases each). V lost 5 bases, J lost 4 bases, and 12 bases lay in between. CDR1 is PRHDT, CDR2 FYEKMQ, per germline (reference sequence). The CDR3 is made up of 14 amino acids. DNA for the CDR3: TGTGCCAGCAGCCCCGGGGGCCTGTACAATGAGCAGTTCTTC. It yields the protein CASSPGGLYNEQFF.

This CDR3 reads CASSPDVFYGYTF. The CDR3 region has the DNA TGTGCCAGCAGCCCGGACGTTTTCTATGGCTACACCTTC. J is TRBJ1-2 and V is TRBV7-2; D is undetermined. Per germline, CDR1 SGHTA and CDR2 FQGNSA. This CDR3 comprises 13 residues. V was shortened by 5 bases and J by 4 bases, with 11 bases between the two germline ends.

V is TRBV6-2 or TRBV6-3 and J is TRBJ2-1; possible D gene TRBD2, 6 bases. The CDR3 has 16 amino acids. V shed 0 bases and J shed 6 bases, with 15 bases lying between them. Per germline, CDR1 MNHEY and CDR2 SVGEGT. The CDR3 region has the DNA TGTGCCAGCAGTTACTCGAGGGGACTGATAGGCAATGAGCAGTTCTTC. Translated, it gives CASSYSRGLIGNEQFF.

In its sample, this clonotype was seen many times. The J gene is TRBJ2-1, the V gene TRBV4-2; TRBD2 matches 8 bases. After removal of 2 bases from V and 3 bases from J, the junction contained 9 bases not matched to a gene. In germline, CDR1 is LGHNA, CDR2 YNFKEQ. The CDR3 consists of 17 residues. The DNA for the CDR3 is TGTGCCAGCAGCCAAAAGGGCGCGGGGGGTTACTACAATGAGCAGTTCTTC. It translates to CASSQKGAGGYYNEQFF.

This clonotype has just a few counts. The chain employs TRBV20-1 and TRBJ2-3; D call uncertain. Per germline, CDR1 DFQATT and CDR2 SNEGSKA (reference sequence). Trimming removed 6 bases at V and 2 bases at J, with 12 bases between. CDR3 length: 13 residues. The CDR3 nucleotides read TGCAGTGCCAGCGAGACCGTCACAGATACGCAGTATTTT. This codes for CSASETVTDTQYF.

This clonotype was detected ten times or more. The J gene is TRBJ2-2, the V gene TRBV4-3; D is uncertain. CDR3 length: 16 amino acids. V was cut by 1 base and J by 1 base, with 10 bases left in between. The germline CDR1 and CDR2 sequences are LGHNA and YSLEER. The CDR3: CASSQGMELNTGELFF. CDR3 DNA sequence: TGCGCCAGCAGCCAAGGAATGGAACTGAACACCGGGGAGCTGTTTTTT.

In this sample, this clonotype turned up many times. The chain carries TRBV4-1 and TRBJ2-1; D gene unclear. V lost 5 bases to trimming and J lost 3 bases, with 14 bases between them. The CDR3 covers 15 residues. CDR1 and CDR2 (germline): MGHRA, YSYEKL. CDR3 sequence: CASSSRQASYNEQFF. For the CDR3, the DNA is TGCGCCAGCAGCTCCCGCCAGGCGAGCTACAATGAGCAGTTCTTC.

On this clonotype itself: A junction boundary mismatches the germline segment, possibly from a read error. The CDR3 nucleotides read TGTGCCATTAGTATGGACTACAATGAGCAGTTCTTC. Protein product: CAISMDYNEQFF. The chain uses TRBV19 and TRBJ2-1; D unclear. The CDR3 spans 12 residues. The V gene's germline CDR1 is LNHDA and CDR2 SQIVND (reference sequence).

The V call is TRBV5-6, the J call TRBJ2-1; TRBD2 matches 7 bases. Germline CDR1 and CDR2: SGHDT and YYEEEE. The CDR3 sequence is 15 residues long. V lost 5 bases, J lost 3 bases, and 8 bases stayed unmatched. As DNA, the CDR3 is TGTGCCAGCAGTCCCGGCGGGGAGGGCTACAATGAGCAGTTCTTC. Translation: CASSPGGEGYNEQFF.

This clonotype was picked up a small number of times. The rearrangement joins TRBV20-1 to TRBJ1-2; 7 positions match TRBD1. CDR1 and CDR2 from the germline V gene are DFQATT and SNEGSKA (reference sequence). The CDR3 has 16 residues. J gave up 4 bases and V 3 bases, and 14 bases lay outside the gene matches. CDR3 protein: CSASLALQGTVYGYTF. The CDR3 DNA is TGCAGTGCTAGTTTGGCCCTACAGGGGACGGTCTATGGCTACACCTTC.

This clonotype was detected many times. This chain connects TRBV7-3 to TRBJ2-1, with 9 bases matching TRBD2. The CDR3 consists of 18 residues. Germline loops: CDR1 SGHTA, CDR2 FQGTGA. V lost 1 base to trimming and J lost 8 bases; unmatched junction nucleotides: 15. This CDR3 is CASSLSFQRGAPTDEQFF. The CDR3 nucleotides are TGTGCCAGCAGCTTAAGCTTCCAGCGGGGGGCCCCCACGGATGAGCAGTTCTTC.

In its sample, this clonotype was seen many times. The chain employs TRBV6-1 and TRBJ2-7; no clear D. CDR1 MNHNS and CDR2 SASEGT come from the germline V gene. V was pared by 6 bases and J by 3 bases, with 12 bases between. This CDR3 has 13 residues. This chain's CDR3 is CASRMGSYYEQYF. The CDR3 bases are TGTGCCAGCAGAATGGGATCGTACTACGAGCAGTACTTC.

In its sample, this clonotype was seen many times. The CDR3: CASSGRLAGEYNEQFF. The CDR3 DNA is TGTGCCAGCAGCGGCCGACTAGCGGGGGAGTACAATGAGCAGTTCTTC. The rearrangement uses TRBV11-2 and TRBJ2-1, with TRBD2 matching 12 bases. CDR1 and CDR2 (germline): SGHAT, FQNNGV. Unmatched junction bases numbered 6, after V lost 5 bases and J lost 4 bases. The CDR3 extends over 16 amino acids. Drawing the rest from reference TRBV11-2 and TRBJ2-1, the complete variable domain is EAGVAQSPRYKIIEKRQSVAFWCNPISGHATLYWYQQILGQGPKLLIQFQNNGVVDDSQLPKDRFSAERLKGVDSTLKIQPAKLEDSAVYLCASSGRLAGEYNEQFFGPGTRLTVL.

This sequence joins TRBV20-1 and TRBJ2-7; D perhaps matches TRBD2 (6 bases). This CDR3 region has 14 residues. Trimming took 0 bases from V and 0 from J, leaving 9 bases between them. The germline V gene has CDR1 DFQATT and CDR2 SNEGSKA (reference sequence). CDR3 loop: CSARDQRVSYEQYF. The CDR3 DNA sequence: TGCAGTGCTAGAGATCAGCGGGTCTCCTACGAGCAGTACTTC.

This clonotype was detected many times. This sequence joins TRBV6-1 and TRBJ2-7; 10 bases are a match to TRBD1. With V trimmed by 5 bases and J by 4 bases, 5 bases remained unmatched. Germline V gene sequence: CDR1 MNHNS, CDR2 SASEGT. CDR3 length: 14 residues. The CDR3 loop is CASSLGQGGYEQYF. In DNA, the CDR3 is TGTGCCAGCAGTCTTGGACAGGGGGGTTACGAGCAGTACTTC.

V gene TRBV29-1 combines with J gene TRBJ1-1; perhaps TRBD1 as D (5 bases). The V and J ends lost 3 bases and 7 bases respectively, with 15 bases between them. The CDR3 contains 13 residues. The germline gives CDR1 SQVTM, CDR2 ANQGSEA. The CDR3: CSVDAGPGGEAFF. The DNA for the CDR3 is TGCAGCGTTGATGCAGGGCCCGGTGGTGAAGCTTTCTTT. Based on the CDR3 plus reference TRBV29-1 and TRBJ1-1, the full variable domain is SAVISQKPSRDICQRGTSLTIQCQVDSQVTMMFWYRQQPGQSLTLIATANQGSEATYESGFVIDKFPISRPNLTFSTLTVSNMSPEDSSIYLCSVDAGPGGEAFFGQGTRLTVV.

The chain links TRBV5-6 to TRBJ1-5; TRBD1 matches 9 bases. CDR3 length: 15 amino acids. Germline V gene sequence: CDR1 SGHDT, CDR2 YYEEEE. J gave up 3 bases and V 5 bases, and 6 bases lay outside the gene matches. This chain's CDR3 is CASSSGQGINQPQHF. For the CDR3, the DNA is TGTGCCAGCAGTTCTGGACAGGGGATCAATCAGCCCCAGCATTTT.

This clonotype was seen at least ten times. The CDR3 nucleotides read TGCGCCAGCAGCCCCTTACGGGCATACAATGAGCAGTTCTTC. It translates to CASSPLRAYNEQFF. V gene TRBV5-1 combines with J gene TRBJ2-1, with D unresolved. The CDR3 totals 14 residues. The germline CDR1 and CDR2 sequences are SGHRS and YFSETQ. Trimming removed 4 bases at V and 4 bases at J, with 12 bases between.

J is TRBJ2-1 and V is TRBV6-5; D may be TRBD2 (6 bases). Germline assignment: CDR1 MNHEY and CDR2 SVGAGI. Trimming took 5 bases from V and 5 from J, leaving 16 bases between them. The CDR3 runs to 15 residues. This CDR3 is CASSPLAPINNEQFF. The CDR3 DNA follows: TGTGCCAGCAGTCCCCTAGCGCCTATAAACAATGAGCAGTTCTTC.

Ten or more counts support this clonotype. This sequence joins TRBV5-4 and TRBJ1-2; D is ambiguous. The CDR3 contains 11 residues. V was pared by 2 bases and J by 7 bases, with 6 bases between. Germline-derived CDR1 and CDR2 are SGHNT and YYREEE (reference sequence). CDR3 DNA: TGTGCCAGCAGCTTATACAGTGGCTACACCTTC. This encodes CASSLYSGYTF.

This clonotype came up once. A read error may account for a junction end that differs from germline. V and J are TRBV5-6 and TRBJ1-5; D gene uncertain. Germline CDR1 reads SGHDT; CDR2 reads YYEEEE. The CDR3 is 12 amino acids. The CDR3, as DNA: TGTGCCAGGAGCTTCGGGGATCAGCCCCAGCATTTT. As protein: CARSFGDQPQHF.

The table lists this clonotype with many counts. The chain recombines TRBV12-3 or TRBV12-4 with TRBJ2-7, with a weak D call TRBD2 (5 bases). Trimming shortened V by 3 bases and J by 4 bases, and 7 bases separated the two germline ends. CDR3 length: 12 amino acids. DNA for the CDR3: TGTGCCAGCAGTTTCGAGGGTTACGAGCAGTACTTC. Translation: CASSFEGYEQYF.

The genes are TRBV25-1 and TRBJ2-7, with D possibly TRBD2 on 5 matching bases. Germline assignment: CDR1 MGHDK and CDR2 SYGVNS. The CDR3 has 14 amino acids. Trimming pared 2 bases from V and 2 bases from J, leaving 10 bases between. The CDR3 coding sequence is TGTGCCAGCAGTGAAACTGGACTTCCCTACGAGCAGTACTTC. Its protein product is CASSETGLPYEQYF.

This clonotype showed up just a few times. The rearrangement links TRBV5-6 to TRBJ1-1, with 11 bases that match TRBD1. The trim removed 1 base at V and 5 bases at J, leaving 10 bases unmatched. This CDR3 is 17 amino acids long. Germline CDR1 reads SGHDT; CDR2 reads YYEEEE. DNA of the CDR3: TGTGCCAGCAGCTTGACCGGACAGGGGGCCTGGTGGACTGAAGCTTTCTTT. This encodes CASSLTGQGAWWTEAFF.

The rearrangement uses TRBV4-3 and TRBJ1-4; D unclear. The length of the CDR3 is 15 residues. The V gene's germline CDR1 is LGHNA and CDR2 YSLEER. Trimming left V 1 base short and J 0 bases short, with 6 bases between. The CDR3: CASSQVLTTNEKLFF. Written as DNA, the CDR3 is TGCGCCAGCAGCCAAGTTCTAACAACTAATGAAAAACTGTTTTTT.

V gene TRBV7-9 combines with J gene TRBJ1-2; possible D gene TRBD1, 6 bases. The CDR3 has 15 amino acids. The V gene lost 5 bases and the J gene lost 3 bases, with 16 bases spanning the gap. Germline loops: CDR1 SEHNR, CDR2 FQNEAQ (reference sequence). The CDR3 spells CASSHITGPDYGYTF. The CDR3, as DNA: TGTGCCAGCAGCCACATAACAGGGCCTGACTATGGCTACACCTTC.

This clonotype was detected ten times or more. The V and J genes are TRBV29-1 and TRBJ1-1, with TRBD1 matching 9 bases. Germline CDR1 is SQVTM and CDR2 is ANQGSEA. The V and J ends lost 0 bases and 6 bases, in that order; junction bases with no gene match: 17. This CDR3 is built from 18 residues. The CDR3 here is CSVEDQGTGRWMRAEAFF. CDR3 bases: TGCAGCGTTGAAGATCAGGGGACAGGGCGTTGGATGAGAGCTGAAGCTTTCTTT.

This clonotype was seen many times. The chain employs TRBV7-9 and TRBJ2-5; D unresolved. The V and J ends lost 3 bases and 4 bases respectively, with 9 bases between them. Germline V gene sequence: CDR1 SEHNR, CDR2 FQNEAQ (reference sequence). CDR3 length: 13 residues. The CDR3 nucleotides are TGTGCCAGCAGCTTCCCGACAATAGAGACCCAGTACTTC. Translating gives CASSFPTIETQYF.

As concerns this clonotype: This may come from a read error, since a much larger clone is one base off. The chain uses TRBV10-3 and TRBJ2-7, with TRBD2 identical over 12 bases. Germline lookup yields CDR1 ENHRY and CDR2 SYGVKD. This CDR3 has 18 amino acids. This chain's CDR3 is CAVSESQWRTSGAYEQYF. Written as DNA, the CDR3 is TGTGCCGTCAGTGAGTCCCAGTGGAGGACTAGCGGGGCCTACGAGCAGTACTTC.

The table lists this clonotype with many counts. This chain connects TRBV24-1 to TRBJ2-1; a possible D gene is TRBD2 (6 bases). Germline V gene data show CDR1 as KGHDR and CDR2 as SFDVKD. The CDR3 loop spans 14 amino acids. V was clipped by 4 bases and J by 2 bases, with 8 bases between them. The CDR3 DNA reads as TGTGCCACCAGTGAGACGGGGGCCTACAATGAGCAGTTCTTC. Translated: CATSETGAYNEQFF.